Detailed here is one TCR beta chain. This entry comes from a study of OX40 agonist ivuxolimab in advanced cancers. Data came from immunoSEQ multiplex PCR; TCRdb stores just in-frame clones and leaves some out. This sample carries about 37,000 clones, about 85% of them seen once, and the ten largest clones take roughly 39%. Samples of blood were obtained at baseline, on cycle 4 day 1, and on cycle 7 day 1. The V and J ends lost 3 bases and 3 bases, in that order; junction bases with no gene match: 12. The CDR3 spans 17 residues. The germline gives CDR1 SGHRS, CDR2 YFSETQ. Sequenced material: CD4+ or CD8+ T cells sorted from blood, taken in a trial of the OX40 agonist ivuxolimab. This receptor was identified in an adult with an advanced solid tumor such as melanoma, head and neck, liver or kidney cancer. The rearrangement joins TRBV5-1 to TRBJ2-5, with TRBD2 identical over 9 bases. The CDR3 is CASSWEDGLAGKETQYF. The CDR3 nucleotides read TGCGCCAGCAGCTGGGAAGATGGGCTAGCGGGAAAAGAGACCCAGTACTTC. Complete variable domain (other parts from reference TRBV5-1 and TRBJ2-5): KAGVTQTPRYLIKTRGQQVTLSCSPISGHRSVSWYQQTPGQGLQFLFEYFSETQRNKGNFPGRFSGRQFSNSRSEMNVSTLELGDSALYLCASSWEDGLAGKETQYFGPGTRLLVL.